What follows are 27 T cell receptor beta chains derived from one specimen sequenced in a study of blood T cells in healthy people across ages. It was with a sample-barcoded 5' primer and a J-beta primer mix that a second PCR of roughly 7 to 12 cycles was run. TCRdb redid the calling of the 5' RACE reads with MiXCR, one entry per CDR3 protein. The table lists roughly 1,500,000 distinct CDR3 sequences, 42% of them singletons. The sequencing sample was made of blood. These receptors all stem from a woman between 18 and 29 years old in good health.

The V call is TRBV4-1, the J call TRBJ2-1; TRBD2 matches 12 bases. The V and J ends lost 0 bases and 4 bases, in that order; junction bases with no gene match: 4. Germline V CDR1 and CDR2: MGHRA, YSYEKL. The CDR3 loop spans 17 amino acids. In DNA, the CDR3 is TGCGCCAGCAGCCAAGATAGCACTAGCGGGGGGTACAATGAGCAGTTCTTC. Amino acids: CASSQDSTSGGYNEQFF.

This chain joins TRBV5-5 and TRBJ2-5; 9 bases are a match to TRBD2. The trim removed 1 base at V and 11 bases at J, leaving 12 bases unmatched. This CDR3 comprises 15 residues. Germline CDR1 is SGHKS and CDR2 is YYEKEE (reference sequence). The CDR3 sequence: CASSLFGVAGDEQYF. In nucleotides, the CDR3 is TGTGCCAGCAGCTTGTTTGGAGTAGCGGGGGATGAGCAGTACTTC.

This chain links TRBV9 with TRBJ2-5; 12 bases agree with TRBD2. CDR1 and CDR2 (germline): SGDLS, YYNGEE. J lost 2 bases, V lost 0 bases, and 2 bases had no gene match. This CDR3 contains 16 residues. The CDR3 DNA is TGTGCCAGCAGCGTAGCGACTAGCGGGGGTCAAGAGACCCAGTACTTC. Translated: CASSVATSGGQETQYF.

The V call is TRBV4-2, the J call TRBJ2-7; 10 bases are a match to TRBD1. The CDR3 spans 19 residues. Germline lookup yields CDR1 LGHNA and CDR2 YNFKEQ. With 1 base clipped from V and 0 bases from J, the junction kept 12 bases outside the gene matches. The CDR3 spells CASSQGGGQGVSSSYEQYF. The CDR3 DNA is TGTGCCAGCAGCCAAGGAGGAGGACAGGGGGTTTCCAGCTCCTACGAGCAGTACTTC.

V and J are TRBV10-3 and TRBJ2-3; 7 bases map to TRBD2. This CDR3 is 16 amino acids long. V gave up 10 bases and J gave up 0 bases; unmatched junction bases: 13. Germline CDR1 reads ENHRY; CDR2 reads SYGVKD. The CDR3 is CATSDGPAGSTDTQYF. The CDR3 bases are TGTGCCACCAGCGACGGGCCAGCGGGGAGCACAGATACGCAGTATTTT.

This clonotype was counted only a few times. The chain uses TRBV7-2 and TRBJ2-4; perhaps TRBD2 as D (5 bases). Germline V CDR1 and CDR2: SGHTA, FQGNSA. The CDR3 runs to 13 residues. V dropped 5 bases and J dropped 15 bases, with 20 bases sitting between them. CDR3: CASSRTSSPRGYF. The CDR3 DNA follows: TGTGCCAGCAGCCGAACCTCTAGCCCCCGGGGGTACTTC.

The V call is TRBV12-5, the J call TRBJ2-5; D ambiguous. Looked up from germline, CDR1 is LGHNT and CDR2 is FRNRAP. The V end was cut by 7 bases, the J end by 5 bases, with 11 bases between. The CDR3 sequence is 12 residues long. CDR3 nucleotides: TGTGCTAGTGCCACCGGCCGGGAGACCCAGTACTTC. Its protein is CASATGRETQYF.

This clonotype was seen only a few times. The chain uses TRBV12-3 or TRBV12-4 and TRBJ1-2; tentative D call: TRBD1 (5 bases). V lost 1 base and J lost 3, with 15 bases in between. This CDR3 comprises 16 residues. The CDR3 reads CASSLGSGAPYYGYTF. The CDR3 DNA follows: TGTGCCAGCAGTTTAGGTTCCGGGGCCCCCTACTATGGCTACACCTTC.

The chain couples TRBV12-3 or TRBV12-4 to TRBJ2-3; 9 bases fit TRBD2. The CDR3 loop spans 15 amino acids. Unmatched junction bases numbered 10, after V lost 5 bases and J lost 7 bases. For the CDR3, the DNA is TGTGCCAGCAGTCCCCTAGCGGGGAGGGGGAATACGCAGTATTTT. This codes for CASSPLAGRGNTQYF.

Only a few counts were recorded for this clonotype. This sequence joins TRBV10-3 and TRBJ1-4; D is perhaps TRBD1 (5 bases). Germline-derived CDR1 and CDR2 are ENHRY and SYGVKD. This CDR3 has 15 residues. The V gene lost 5 bases and the J gene lost 7 bases, with 17 bases spanning the gap. In DNA, the CDR3 is TGTGCCATCAGTCGGGACCCCAGGGTTTTTGAAAAACTGTTTTTT. Translating gives CAISRDPRVFEKLFF.

The chain employs TRBV5-1 and TRBJ2-5, with 11 bases fitting TRBD1. V was clipped by 4 bases and J by 11 bases; unmatched bases: 13. Looked up from germline, CDR1 is SGHRS and CDR2 is YFSETQ. CDR3 length: 15 residues. The DNA for the CDR3 is TGCGCCAGCAGCCAACCGGGACAGGGGGTAAATGAGCAGTACTTC. This translates into CASSQPGQGVNEQYF.

The chain employs TRBV12-3 or TRBV12-4 and TRBJ1-1; D is unclear. The CDR3 length is 12 residues. The V end was cut by 0 bases, the J end by 11 bases, with 10 bases between. CDR3 bases: TGTGCCAGCAGTTTAGCCCCAGGAGAGGCTTTCTTT. This sequence encodes CASSLAPGEAFF.

This clonotype was seen only a few times. The rearrangement uses TRBV12-3 or TRBV12-4 and TRBJ2-7; perhaps TRBD1 as D (6 bases). This CDR3 region has 14 residues. V gave up 6 bases and J gave up 0 bases, with 12 bases separating them. The CDR3, as DNA: TGTGCCAGCAGGCCCCGGGACAACTCCTACGAGCAGTACTTC. Residues: CASRPRDNSYEQYF.

The chain is built from TRBV6-5 and TRBJ2-1; 10 nucleotides match TRBD1. The V gene end was trimmed by 0 bases and the J gene end by 7 bases; junction bases not matched to a gene: 3. The CDR3 length is 15 residues. The germline V gene has CDR1 MNHEY and CDR2 SVGAGI. In DNA, the CDR3 is TGTGCCAGCAGTTACTCGGGACAGGGGAGTAATGAGCAGTTCTTC. It yields the protein CASSYSGQGSNEQFF.

This chain connects TRBV20-1 to TRBJ1-5, with 8 positions matching TRBD1. There are 17 residues in the CDR3. V shed 1 base and J 4 bases; nucleotides not matched to a gene: 12. CDR1 is DFQATT, CDR2 SNEGSKA, per germline (reference sequence). The CDR3 is CSARAKPGGGGNQPQHF. CDR3 bases: TGCAGTGCTAGAGCTAAACCAGGGGGCGGTGGTAATCAGCCCCAGCATTTT.

The chain has TRBV5-8 and TRBJ2-3; the D gene could be TRBD1 or TRBD2 (6 bases each). Germline V gives CDR1 SGHTS, CDR2 YDEGEE. Trimming stripped 3 bases from V and 8 bases from J, with 16 bases between. This CDR3 contains 14 residues. This CDR3 reads CASSSGVPQGTQYF. CDR3 nucleotide sequence: TGTGCCAGCAGCTCGGGGGTGCCACAGGGTACGCAGTATTTT.

This clonotype was seen only a few times. The chain couples TRBV20-1 to TRBJ2-5; unclear D gene. The CDR3 is 12 amino acids. With 6 bases removed from V and 5 bases from J, the gap between germline ends came to 13 bases. Germline V CDR1 and CDR2: DFQATT, SNEGSKA (reference sequence). The CDR3 protein is CSAGTHGETQYF. CDR3 coding DNA: TGCAGTGCCGGCACTCACGGCGAGACCCAGTACTTC.

In its sample, this clonotype was seen a few times. The chain recombines TRBV20-1 with TRBJ2-1; TRBD2 matches at 13 bases. The V gene end was trimmed by 0 bases and the J gene end by 10 bases; junction bases not matched to a gene: 6. Germline values: CDR1 DFQATT, CDR2 SNEGSKA (reference sequence). This CDR3 region has 15 residues. The CDR3 region has the DNA TGCAGTGCTAGAGATACTAGCGGGGGGGCCGGGGAGCAGTTCTTC. Amino acids: CSARDTSGGAGEQFF.

To note about this clonotype: Just one base apart from a much larger clone, this may be a read error. The chain has TRBV4-2 and TRBJ2-7; 10 bases line up with TRBD2. CDR3 length: 13 amino acids. The V and J ends lost 7 bases and 12 bases, in that order; junction bases with no gene match: 12. In germline, CDR1 is LGHNA, CDR2 YNFKEQ. The CDR3 coding sequence is TGTGCCAGCACCGGGACTAGCGTCGAGACCCGGTACTTC. This encodes CASTGTSVETRYF.

This CDR3 reads CASTKAGGSEAFF. In nucleotides, the CDR3 is TGTGCCAGCACCAAAGCGGGAGGGTCTGAAGCTTTCTTT. V and J are TRBV9 and TRBJ1-1; unclear D gene. This CDR3 contains 13 residues. Trimming cost V 6 bases and J 6 bases, with 15 bases left between them. Germline CDR1 and CDR2: SGDLS and YYNGEE.

The count of this clonotype is one. J is TRBJ1-2 and V is TRBV19; unclear D gene. The germline gives CDR1 LNHDA, CDR2 SQIVND (reference sequence). V was trimmed by 3 bases and J by 4 bases, leaving 12 bases between them. CDR3 length: 14 amino acids. The CDR3 DNA follows: TGTGCCAGTAGTATTAACGTAGTTCCCTATGGCTACACCTTC. Residues: CASSINVVPYGYTF. The variable domain in full, completed from reference TRBV19 and TRBJ1-2, reads DGGITQSPKYLFRKEGQNVTLSCEQNLNHDAMYWYRQDPGQGLRLIYYSQIVNDFQKGDIAEGYSVSREKKESFPLTVTSAQKNPTAFYLCASSINVVPYGYTFGSGTRLTVV.

This chain connects TRBV11-2 to TRBJ2-3; TRBD2 matches at 9 bases. The CDR3 contains 17 residues. Germline trimming cut 1 base from V and 2 bases from J; bases unmatched to any gene: 7. Germline V gene sequence: CDR1 SGHAT, CDR2 FQNNGV. CDR3 protein: CASSLAGLALTTDTQYF. The CDR3 nucleotides are TGTGCCAGCAGCTTAGCAGGACTAGCGCTAACCACAGATACGCAGTATTTT.

J is TRBJ2-7 and V is TRBV12-3 or TRBV12-4; 14 nucleotides match TRBD2. V lost 4 bases, J lost 9 bases, and 11 bases stayed unmatched. There are 16 residues in the CDR3. The CDR3 here is CASSSRLAGGPSRQYF. The CDR3 coding sequence is TGTGCCAGCAGTTCTCGACTAGCGGGGGGGCCGTCGAGGCAGTACTTC.

The V and J genes are TRBV6-5 and TRBJ1-4; D possibly corresponds to TRBD1 (6 bases). The CDR3 consists of 15 residues. Trimming cost V 6 bases and J 6 bases, with 17 bases left between them. Germline assignment: CDR1 MNHEY and CDR2 SVGAGI. CDR3 bases: TGTGCCAGCAGGGACCAGGGGAGGGGAGATGAAAAACTGTTTTTT. It encodes CASRDQGRGDEKLFF.

In its sample, this clonotype was seen a few times. This rearrangement joins TRBV9 to TRBJ2-1; maybe TRBD2 (5 bases). The length of the CDR3 is 15 residues. Trimming pared 2 bases from V and 5 bases from J, leaving 14 bases between. Germline lookup yields CDR1 SGDLS and CDR2 YYNGEE. This chain's CDR3 is CASSVERTGNNEQFF. The CDR3 nucleotides are TGTGCCAGCAGCGTCGAGAGGACTGGCAACAATGAGCAGTTCTTC.

V and J are TRBV5-1 and TRBJ2-3, with D uncertain. There are 14 residues in the CDR3. The ends were cut back, 0 bases at V and 6 bases at J, with 11 bases in the middle. The germline CDR1 and CDR2 sequences are SGHRS and YFSETQ. The CDR3 nucleotides are TGCGCCAGCAGCTTGGAGCTGGGCCGGGATACGCAGTATTTT. Encoded protein: CASSLELGRDTQYF.

The J gene is TRBJ1-5, the V gene TRBV29-1, with D possibly being TRBD1 (6 bases). V lost 3 bases, J lost 3 bases, and 9 bases lay in between. Germline CDR1 reads SQVTM; CDR2 reads ANQGSEA. The CDR3 has 13 amino acids. CDR3 sequence reads: CSVETGPNQPQHF. For the CDR3, the DNA is TGCAGCGTTGAGACAGGTCCCAATCAGCCCCAGCATTTT.